This TCR beta chain emerged from a study of regulatory T cells in long-lasting Graves disease. Time point denoted: persistent/refractory GD, antithyroid drugs over 5 years with positive TRAb. The TCR library was made from RNA that had been extracted from PBMCs in TRIzol. General study findings and limits: Persistent Graves' patients showed less TCR diversity than newly diagnosed patients showed. Gene preferences differed: TRBV28, TRBJ1-2, TRBJ2-5 in persistent cases.

Germline V CDR1 and CDR2: LNHNV, YYDKDF (reference sequence). Trimming shortened V by 0 bases and J by 5 bases, and 16 bases separated the two germline ends. The CDR3 consists of 16 residues. CDR3-region Arm-PCR and iRepertoire HTBI primers produced the TCR beta libraries. TCRdb reprocessed the multiplex PCR reads with MiXCR, giving one entry per CDR3 protein. The data contain around 400,000 distinct CDR3 sequences, less than 25% of them seen just once; the ten biggest clones take up about 26%. This clonotype came up many times. Its specificity is not known. The chain has TRBV15 and TRBJ1-1; D call uncertain. This specimen consisted of peripheral blood mononuclear cells (PBMCs), obtained when the disease was refractory, from a patient treated with antithyroid drugs. The origin of this receptor is a female donor with Graves disease. The CDR3 nucleotides read TGTGCCACCAGCAGAGATTGGGCAGGAGCAAGAACTGAAGCTTTCTTT. Amino acids: CATSRDWAGARTEAFF.